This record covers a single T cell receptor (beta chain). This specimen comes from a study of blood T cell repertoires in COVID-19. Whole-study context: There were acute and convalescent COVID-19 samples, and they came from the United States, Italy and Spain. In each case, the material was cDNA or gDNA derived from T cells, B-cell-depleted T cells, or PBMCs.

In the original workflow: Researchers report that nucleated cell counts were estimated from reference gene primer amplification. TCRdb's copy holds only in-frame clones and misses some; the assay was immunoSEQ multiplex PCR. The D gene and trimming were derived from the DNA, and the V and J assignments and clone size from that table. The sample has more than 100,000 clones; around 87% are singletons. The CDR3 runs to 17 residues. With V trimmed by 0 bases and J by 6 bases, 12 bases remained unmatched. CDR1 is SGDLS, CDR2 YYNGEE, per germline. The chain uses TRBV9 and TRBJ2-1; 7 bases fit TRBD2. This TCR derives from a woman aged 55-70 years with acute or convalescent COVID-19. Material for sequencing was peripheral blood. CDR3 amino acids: CASSVDVASGTLNEQFF. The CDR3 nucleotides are TGTGCCAGCAGCGTAGATGTGGCTAGCGGCACCCTCAATGAGCAGTTCTTC.